This T cell receptor (beta chain) was captured by sequencing in a study of cytomegalovirus exposure and HLA in healthy donors. The PCR was carried out with 60 Vbeta primers and 13 Jbeta primers. TCRdb's copy holds only in-frame clones and misses some; the assay was immunoSEQ multiplex PCR. Found here are about 200,000 clones, 70% to 90% of them singletons; the top ten hold over 2%. Per germline, CDR1 SNHLY and CDR2 FYNNEI. Between the trimmed V and J ends, which lost 7 bases and 7 bases, there was a span of 14 bases. The CDR3 contains 13 residues. This chain connects TRBV2 to TRBJ2-1, with a tentative D call TRBD2 (6 bases). The material sequenced was PBMCs. This receptor was obtained from a woman aged 50 to 65 in good health and CMV-seronegative. CDR3 residues: CASTRGRGNEQFF. The CDR3 DNA is TGTGCCAGCACGCGGGGCCGGGGGAATGAGCAGTTCTTC.